The T cell receptor (beta chain) described here comes from a study of blood T cell repertoires in COVID-19. Sequenced by immunoSEQ multiplex PCR; TCRdb stores in-frame clones only, minus some. The sample contains over 45,000 clones, 60% to 85% of which appear only once. Trimming at V came to 6 bases and at J to 9 bases, leaving 8 bases not matched to a gene. This CDR3 is 14 amino acids long. Germline V gene sequence: CDR1 SQVTM, CDR2 ANQGSEA. The rearrangement joins TRBV29-1 to TRBJ2-1; 13 positions match TRBD2. The sequenced sample consisted of peripheral blood. The sequence was collected from a man aged 50-59 years with active or convalescent COVID-19. The CDR3 DNA reads as TGCAGCGTCTCGACTAGCGGGAGGTTCGGTGAGCAGTTCTTC. It is translated as CSVSTSGRFGEQFF.